This TCR beta chain was observed in a study of cytomegalovirus exposure and HLA in healthy donors. V lost 3 bases, J lost 6 bases, and 10 bases stayed unmatched. Germline CDR1 is SQVTM and CDR2 is ANQGSEA. The CDR3 contains 16 residues. Generated by immunoSEQ multiplex PCR, the TCRdb table keeps only in-frame clones and is missing some. This sample has 60,000 to 80,000 clones, with around four fifths found just once. This clonotype originated in a man aged 30 to 39 in good health and CMV-seronegative. Sequencing was carried out using PBMCs. This sequence joins TRBV29-1 and TRBJ2-3; 12 bases line up with TRBD2. This CDR3 reads CSVDETLAGGQDTQYF. Here the CDR3 DNA reads TGCAGCGTTGACGAAACACTAGCGGGGGGCCAGGATACGCAGTATTTT.